This TCR beta chain was sequenced during a study of blood T cells in healthy people across ages. Germline CDR1 is KGHSH and CDR2 is LQKENI. V was pared by 1 base and J by 0 bases, with 8 bases between. The CDR3 covers 15 residues. The table lists this clonotype with many counts. Next came a second PCR, run for 7 to 11 cycles, which used a sample-barcoded 5' primer along with a J-beta primer mix. MiXCR, applied by TCRdb to the 5' RACE reads, yields one record per CDR3 protein. This table holds about 930,000 distinct CDR3 sequences, 25% to 30% found once. The sample was also linked to a second study, of T cells of mothers and their children.

The specimen sequenced was blood. The V and J genes are TRBV18 and TRBJ2-3, with TRBD1 as a possible D gene (6 bases). This sequence was found in a woman between 40 and 50 years old in good health. CDR3 in DNA: TGTGCCAGCTCACCACGACAGGCTAGCACAGATACGCAGTATTTT. It specifies CASSPRQASTDTQYF.